The 30 T cell receptor beta chains in this list originate from one sample, sequenced in a study of T cell responses to AZD1222 COVID-19 vaccine. Clones were sequenced by immunoSEQ multiplex PCR, and TCRdb holds only the in-frame ones, with some missing. Of roughly 90,000 clones listed, approximately 86% are singletons. Here the sequenced sample was peripheral blood, taken on day 0 of AZD1222 vaccination. These receptors were taken from an adult in good health.

The chain carries TRBV30 and TRBJ1-5; D possibly corresponds to TRBD1 (6 bases). There are 16 residues in the CDR3. Germline lookup yields CDR1 GTSNPN and CDR2 SVGIG (reference sequence). With 2 bases removed from V and 0 bases from J, the gap between germline ends came to 14 bases. CDR3 region: CAWSPKRGDSNQPQHF. The DNA of the CDR3 is TGTGCCTGGAGTCCCAAGAGGGGGGATAGCAATCAGCCCCAGCATTTT.

This clone occurred a few times. The J gene is TRBJ2-7, the V gene TRBV6-5; D ambiguous. Germline values: CDR1 MNHEY, CDR2 SVGAGI. The V gene lost 8 bases and the J gene lost 3 bases, with 14 bases spanning the gap. CDR3 size: 13 residues. DNA for the CDR3: TGTGCCAGCGAGTCGGGTTCCAGCTACGAGCAGTACTTC. As protein: CASESGSSYEQYF.

The V call is TRBV5-5, the J call TRBJ1-6; no clear D. CDR1 is SGHKS and CDR2 is YYEKEE in the germline V gene (reference sequence). V lost 1 base to trimming and J lost 10 bases, with 15 bases between them. The CDR3 is made up of 15 amino acids. The CDR3 protein is CASSLFQEVRSPLHF. The CDR3 DNA is TGTGCCAGCAGCTTGTTTCAGGAGGTGAGGTCACCCCTCCACTTT.

The gene calls are TRBV29-1 and TRBJ2-7; TRBD1 matches at 7 bases. CDR3 length: 14 amino acids. Germline CDR1 and CDR2: SQVTM and ANQGSEA. V shed 0 bases and J 1 base; nucleotides not matched to a gene: 3. The CDR3 nucleotides read TGCAGCGTTGAAGATTTGGGACAGTCCTACGAGCAGTACTTC. Translated: CSVEDLGQSYEQYF.

The rearrangement joins TRBV5-1 to TRBJ2-1, with TRBD2 matching over 11 bases. Germline V lookup: CDR1 SGHRS, CDR2 YFSETQ. The CDR3 sequence is 17 residues long. V dropped 0 bases and J dropped 8; count of bases not matched to a gene: 10. This chain's CDR3 is CASSLASGVAGGYEQFF. CDR3 bases: TGCGCCAGCAGCTTGGCCAGCGGAGTAGCGGGGGGGTATGAGCAGTTCTTC.

V is TRBV9 and J is TRBJ2-3; a weak D match, TRBD2 (7 bases). Germline V gene sequence: CDR1 SGDLS, CDR2 YYNGEE. The CDR3 is 16 residues long. V was cut by 0 bases and J by 1 base, with 12 bases left in between. The CDR3 is CASSVVGGAGTDTQYF. In DNA, the CDR3 is TGTGCCAGCAGCGTAGTGGGGGGGGCCGGCACAGATACGCAGTATTTT.

The V gene is TRBV18, the J gene TRBJ2-5, with D possibly being TRBD1 (6 bases). Germline V lookup: CDR1 KGHSH, CDR2 LQKENI. CDR3 length: 14 amino acids. V lost 3 bases and J lost 5, with 13 bases in between. The CDR3 here is CASSPGTGSETQYF. The CDR3, as DNA: TGTGCCAGCTCACCGGGAACAGGGAGTGAGACCCAGTACTTC. The full variable domain, in which reference TRBV18 and TRBJ2-5 provide the parts outside the CDR3, is NAGVMQNPRHLVRRRGQEARLRCSPMKGHSHVYWYRQLPEEGLKFMVYLQKENIIDESGMPKERFSAEFPKEGPSILRIQQVVRGDSAAYFCASSPGTGSETQYFGPGTRLLVL.

This chain uses TRBV3-1 (or the pseudogene TRBV3-2) with TRBJ2-7, with TRBD2 matching over 12 bases. CDR3 size: 14 residues. V trimming: 6 bases; J trimming: 2 bases; junction bases outside the gene matches: 2. Germline-derived CDR1 and CDR2 are LGHDT and YNNKEL (reference sequence). The CDR3, as DNA: TGTGCCAGCAGTCGACTAGCGGGGGCCTACGAGCAGTACTTC. Translated: CASSRLAGAYEQYF.

V usage is TRBV7-9 and J usage is TRBJ1-1, with D unclear. Trimming took 2 bases from V and 3 from J, leaving 16 bases between them. Germline V gene data show CDR1 as SEHNR and CDR2 as FQNEAQ (reference sequence). This CDR3 region has 16 residues. The CDR3 DNA reads as TGTGCCAGCAGCTTATCGCTGGGAGGTGACGACACTGAAGCTTTCTTT. Translating it yields CASSLSLGGDDTEAFF.

The chain has TRBV6-5 and TRBJ1-1, with D unresolved. Looked up from germline, CDR1 is MNHEY and CDR2 is SVGAGI. The V end was cut by 6 bases, the J end by 0 bases, with 14 bases between. The CDR3 is 15 residues long. This CDR3 reads CASSDVTAMNTEAFF. The DNA of the CDR3 is TGTGCCAGCAGCGACGTAACAGCCATGAACACTGAAGCTTTCTTT.

Comment on this clone: The junction shows a germline mismatch at one end, possibly a read error. The chain couples TRBV9 to TRBJ2-2, with 14 nucleotides matching TRBD2. Looked up from germline, CDR1 is SGDLS and CDR2 is YYNGEE. This CDR3 spans 18 amino acids. The CDR3 protein is CASNVGTSGRIDTGELFF. In DNA, the CDR3 is TGTGCCAGCAACGTAGGGACTAGCGGGAGAATTGACACCGGGGAGCTGTTTTTT.

The sample holds one count of this clone. The CDR3 DNA reads as TGCAGCGTCCAAGCGGGACGCACAGATACGCAGTATTTT. As protein: CSVQAGRTDTQYF. This chain links TRBV29-1 with TRBJ2-3; 7 bases are a match to TRBD2. CDR1 is SQVTM, CDR2 ANQGSEA, per germline. V dropped 6 bases and J dropped 1; count of bases not matched to a gene: 4. The CDR3 runs to 13 residues.

The genes are TRBV3-1 (or the pseudogene TRBV3-2) and TRBJ1-3; no clear D. V lost 4 bases and J 4 bases, leaving 5 bases between the germline ends. Germline CDR1 reads LGHDT; CDR2 reads YNNKEL (reference sequence). The CDR3 has 12 residues. The CDR3 DNA reads as TGTGCCAGCAGCCTACCAGGAAACACCATATATTTT. This codes for CASSLPGNTIYF.

This rearrangement joins TRBV7-6 to TRBJ2-2, with 10 bases fitting TRBD2. Germline CDR1 reads SGHVS; CDR2 reads FNYEAQ. With 1 base clipped from V and 2 bases from J, the junction kept 7 bases outside the gene matches. This CDR3 spans 18 amino acids. In DNA form, the CDR3 reads TGTGCCAGCAGCTTAGTGATAGCGGGGGGCATTAACACCGGGGAGCTGTTTTTT. Protein sequence: CASSLVIAGGINTGELFF. The full variable domain, completed using reference TRBV7-6 and TRBJ2-2, is GAGVSQSPRYKVTKRGQDVALRCDPISGHVSLYWYRQALGQGPEFLTYFNYEAQQDKSGLPNDRFSAERPEGSISTLTIQRTEQRDSAMYRCASSLVIAGGINTGELFFGEGSRLTVL.

The rearrangement uses TRBV6-1 and TRBJ1-4; 8 bases are shared with TRBD1. This CDR3 has 16 residues. Germline lookup yields CDR1 MNHNS and CDR2 SASEGT. V shed 3 bases and J 7 bases; nucleotides not matched to a gene: 10. CDR3 sequence (DNA): TGTGCCAGCAGTGACAACAGGGGGAGCGGTGGTGAAAAACTGTTTTTT. This sequence encodes CASSDNRGSGGEKLFF.

This clone has a handful of counts. The chain is built from TRBV5-4 and TRBJ1-3; the D gene is possibly TRBD1 (6 bases). The CDR3 consists of 14 residues. From germline, CDR1 is SGHNT and CDR2 YYREEE (reference sequence). V shed 4 bases and J shed 3 bases, with 11 bases lying between them. For the CDR3, the DNA is TGTGCCAGCAGCGTAGGGGGTGGTGGAAACACCATATATTTT. Residues: CASSVGGGGNTIYF.

The rearrangement links TRBV18 to TRBJ1-5, with a tentative D call TRBD1 (5 bases). The CDR3 length is 14 residues. Germline V lookup: CDR1 KGHSH, CDR2 LQKENI. Trimming took off 6 bases at V and 7 bases at J, with 16 bases between the two ends. The CDR3: CASSAGSGPQPQHF. CDR3 coding DNA: TGTGCCAGCTCCGCAGGGTCGGGGCCCCAGCCCCAGCATTTT.

This clone was seen once. The chain has TRBV5-4 and TRBJ2-2, with no clear D. Germline-derived CDR1 and CDR2 are SGHNT and YYREEE (reference sequence). The CDR3 has 12 amino acids. With 6 bases removed from V and 7 bases from J, the gap between germline ends came to 10 bases. The CDR3 sequence: CASKIMGGELFF. The DNA for the CDR3 is TGTGCCAGCAAGATCATGGGCGGGGAGCTGTTTTTT.

Only a few counts were recorded for this clone. The chain carries TRBV2 and TRBJ1-6, with unresolved D. Germline V lookup: CDR1 SNHLY, CDR2 FYNNEI. The ends were cut back, 7 bases at V and 2 bases at J, with 12 bases in the middle. The CDR3 spans 15 residues. Written as DNA, the CDR3 is TGTGCCAGCACCGGCCCGGATGCCTATAATTCACCCCTCCACTTT. This sequence encodes CASTGPDAYNSPLHF.

The chain joins TRBV21-1 to TRBJ2-3; the tabulated D call, TRBD1, remains unverified against the DNA. TRBV21-1 is noted as a pseudogene. CDR3 size: 19 residues. The CDR3 DNA is TGTGCCAGCAGCACTAGGCATACTGTACGCGGGACAGCCGTAGATACGCAGTATTTT. Translating gives CASSTRHTVRGTAVDTQYF.

The chain joins TRBV19 to TRBJ1-2; 9 positions agree with TRBD1. CDR1 LNHDA and CDR2 SQIVND come from the germline V gene (reference sequence). V lost 5 bases, J lost 4 bases, and 8 bases stayed unmatched. The CDR3 consists of 15 residues. For the CDR3, the DNA is TGTGCCAGTAGTGAGCCGGGACAGGGAGGCTATGGCTACACCTTC. This translates into CASSEPGQGGYGYTF.

This clone showed up just once. The rearrangement links TRBV7-9 to TRBJ1-1; possibly TRBD1 for D (5 bases). The length of the CDR3 is 16 residues. V lost 1 base, J lost 7 bases, and 19 bases lay in between. CDR1 and CDR2 from the germline V gene are SEHNR and FQNEAQ (reference sequence). The CDR3 sequence is CASSLGWGQGLSEAFF. DNA of the CDR3: TGTGCCAGCAGCTTAGGATGGGGTCAGGGCCTGAGTGAAGCTTTCTTT. Full variable domain (rest looked up from reference TRBV7-9 and TRBJ1-1): DTGVSQNPRHKITKRGQNVTFRCDPISEHNRLYWYRQTLGQGPEFLTYFQNEAQLEKSRLLSDRFSAERPKGSFSTLEIQRTEQGDSAMYLCASSLGWGQGLSEAFFGQGTRLTVV.

J is TRBJ2-7 and V is TRBV6-2 or TRBV6-3, with 8 bases aligning to TRBD2. Germline trimming cut 4 bases from V and 2 bases from J; bases unmatched to any gene: 7. CDR1 and CDR2 (germline): MNHEY, SVGEGT. The CDR3 has 15 residues. This chain's CDR3 is CASSSLFGRAYEQYF. Written as DNA, the CDR3 is TGTGCCAGCAGTTCCCTTTTCGGGAGGGCCTACGAGCAGTACTTC.

This chain links TRBV4-1 with TRBJ2-1, with unresolved D. From germline, CDR1 is MGHRA and CDR2 YSYEKL. CDR3 length: 15 amino acids. The V end lost 1 base, the J end lost 4 bases, and 11 bases lay between the germline ends. The CDR3 loop is CASSQAPTSYNEQFF. CDR3 sequence (DNA): TGCGCCAGCAGCCAAGCTCCCACCAGTTACAATGAGCAGTTCTTC.

The chain couples TRBV19 to TRBJ1-5, with D uncertain. Deletions cut 5 bases from V and 3 bases from J, with 11 bases between. Germline V gives CDR1 LNHDA, CDR2 SQIVND (reference sequence). The CDR3 length is 14 residues. CDR3 residues: CASSERSYNQPQHF. The CDR3 nucleotides read TGTGCCAGTAGTGAGAGATCCTACAATCAGCCCCAGCATTTT.

The CDR3 here is CASSLPDTYEQYF. The CDR3 DNA sequence: TGTGCCAGCAGTTTACCGGACACCTACGAGCAGTACTTC. V usage is TRBV12-3 or TRBV12-4 and J usage is TRBJ2-7; possibly TRBD1 for D (5 bases). The V end was cut by 2 bases, the J end by 2 bases, with 7 bases between. There are 13 residues in the CDR3.

The gene calls are TRBV11-2 and TRBJ2-3; D perhaps matches TRBD2 (6 bases). The CDR3 runs to 16 residues. Germline lookup yields CDR1 SGHAT and CDR2 FQNNGV. V was pared by 4 bases and J by 1 base, with 15 bases between. CDR3 in amino acids: CASSSEGTGGTDTQYF. CDR3 bases: TGTGCCAGCAGCTCAGAGGGCACGGGGGGCACAGATACGCAGTATTTT.

The DNA for the CDR3 is TGTGCCAGCAGTTACGGCCCCCAGGGTGACTATGGCTACACCTTC. As protein: CASSYGPQGDYGYTF. The rearrangement uses TRBV6-5 and TRBJ1-2; the D gene is possibly TRBD1 (5 bases). V shed 2 bases and J shed 3 bases, with 13 bases lying between them. The length of the CDR3 is 15 residues. Germline CDR1 MNHEY, CDR2 SVGAGI.

The genes are TRBV11-2 and TRBJ1-1; no firm D call. Germline V CDR1 and CDR2: SGHAT, FQNNGV. Between the trimmed V and J ends, which lost 3 bases and 6 bases, there was a span of 8 bases. The CDR3 length is 12 residues. CDR3: CASSFQFSEAFF. The DNA for the CDR3 is TGTGCCAGCAGCTTCCAGTTTTCTGAAGCTTTCTTT.

The chain combines TRBV7-6 with TRBJ1-2; D call uncertain. CDR1 is SGHVS and CDR2 is FNYEAQ in the germline V gene. This CDR3 is built from 14 residues. Between the trimmed V and J ends, which lost 1 base and 4 bases, there was a span of 10 bases. CDR3 loop: CASSLGPDTYGYTF. In DNA form, the CDR3 reads TGTGCCAGCAGCTTAGGCCCAGATACCTATGGCTACACCTTC.